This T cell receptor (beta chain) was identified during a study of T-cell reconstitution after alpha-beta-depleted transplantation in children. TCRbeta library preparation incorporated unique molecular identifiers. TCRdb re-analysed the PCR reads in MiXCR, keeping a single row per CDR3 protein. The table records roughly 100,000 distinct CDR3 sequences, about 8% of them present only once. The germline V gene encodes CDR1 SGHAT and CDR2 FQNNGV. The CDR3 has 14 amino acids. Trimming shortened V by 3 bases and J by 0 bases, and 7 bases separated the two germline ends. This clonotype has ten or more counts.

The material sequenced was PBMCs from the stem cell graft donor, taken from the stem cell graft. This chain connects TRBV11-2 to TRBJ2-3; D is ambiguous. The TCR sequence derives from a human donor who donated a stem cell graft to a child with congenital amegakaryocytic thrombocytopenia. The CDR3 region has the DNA TGTGCCAGCAGCTTGGATTATAGCACAGATACGCAGTATTTT. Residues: CASSLDYSTDTQYF.